This record covers a single TCR beta chain. This record belongs to a study of T-cell memory formation after mild COVID-19. A single record per CDR3 protein comes from TCRdb applying MiXCR to the 5' RACE reads. The sample includes about 440,000 distinct CDR3 sequences, around 19% of them seen just once. CDR3 length: 16 amino acids. Germline V lookup: CDR1 LGHNA, CDR2 YNFKEQ. Trimming left V 0 bases short and J 6 bases short, with 16 bases between. The sequenced sample was PBMCs or a T cell subset sorted from them (not recorded which). The origin of this receptor is an adult woman who had mild COVID-19 (a few samples of this study predate the infection). Cell type and time point are not known. The chain is built from TRBV4-2 and TRBJ2-3; D might be TRBD1 (6 bases). The chain's CDR3 is CASSQEGTSTMDTQYF. The CDR3 DNA sequence: TGTGCCAGCAGCCAAGAAGGGACATCCACAATGGATACGCAGTATTTT.